Listed below are T cell receptor beta chains from one sample, sequenced in a study of blood T cell repertoires in COVID-19. Sequenced by immunoSEQ multiplex PCR; TCRdb stores in-frame clones only, minus some. The data contain fewer than 300,000 clones, 88% of them singletons. Sequencing was done on a sample of peripheral blood. These receptors all come from a man aged 55 to 70 who had recovered from COVID-19. The CDR3 runs from the conserved cysteine through the conserved F or W. A D gene is named only where the DNA matches it firmly. Expanded clones get a size class; other rows say once, few or many, or leave the size out.

clone size: .; V gene: TRBV6-5; D gene: TRBD1; J gene: TRBJ2-7; CDR3 DNA: TGTGCCAGCAGTTCCGGGACAGGGGGCTACGAGCAGTACTTC; CDR3 protein: CASSSGTGGYEQYF
clone size: .; V gene: TRBV29-1; D gene: .; J gene: TRBJ2-1; CDR3 DNA: TGCAGCATCCCAGCGGCTTCCTCCTACAATGAGCAGTTCTTC; CDR3 protein: CSIPAASSYNEQFF
clone size: few; V gene: TRBV9; D gene: TRBD1; J gene: TRBJ1-1; CDR3 DNA: TGTGCCAGCAGCCCCACCCAGGGGGCGCGGACTGAAGCTTTCTTT; CDR3 protein: CASSPTQGARTEAFF
clone size: .; V gene: TRBV4-1; D gene: .; J gene: TRBJ2-2; CDR3 DNA: TGCGCCAGCAGCCAAGAAAGGGGTGCAACCGGGGAGCTGTTTTTT; CDR3 protein: CASSQERGATGELFF
clone size: .; V gene: TRBV5-1; D gene: TRBD1; J gene: TRBJ1-2; CDR3 DNA: TGCGCCAGCAGCTTGGGGGACAGGGCTGGCGCTGGCTACACCTTC; CDR3 protein: CASSLGDRAGAGYTF
clone size: .; V gene: TRBV30; D gene: TRBD1; J gene: TRBJ1-1; CDR3 DNA: TGTGCCTGGAGTATAACAGGGGGGGACACTGAAGCTTTCTTT; CDR3 protein: CAWSITGGDTEAFF
clone size: .; V gene: TRBV25-1; D gene: TRBD1; J gene: TRBJ1-1; CDR3 DNA: TGTGCCAGCAGAGCCACCGGGACAGGAGTGAGCACTGAAGCTTTCTTT; CDR3 protein: CASRATGTGVSTEAFF
clone size: .; V gene: TRBV19; D gene: .; J gene: TRBJ1-5; CDR3 DNA: TGTGCCAGTAGTGCGAGTCTGTCCTCCCAGCATTTT; CDR3 protein: CASSASLSSQHF
clone size: .; V gene: TRBV7-2; D gene: .; J gene: TRBJ2-3; CDR3 DNA: TGTGCCAGCAGCTTAGTCCCGTTCACAGATACGCAGTATTTT; CDR3 protein: CASSLVPFTDTQYF
clone size: .; V gene: TRBV7-3; D gene: TRBD1; J gene: TRBJ1-2; CDR3 DNA: TGTGCCAGCAGCTTAACCCCAGGGGGCTATGGCTACACCTTC; CDR3 protein: CASSLTPGGYGYTF
clone size: .; V gene: TRBV12-3/TRBV12-4; D gene: .; J gene: TRBJ1-2; CDR3 DNA: TGTGCCACCCGCCGCGGGGGGTATATTGGCTACACCTTC; CDR3 protein: CATRRGGYIGYTF
clone size: .; V gene: TRBV10-1; D gene: .; J gene: TRBJ2-3; CDR3 DNA: TGCGCCAAGGGGGATACGCAGTATTTT; CDR3 protein: CAKGDTQYF
clone size: few; V gene: TRBV7-9; D gene: TRBD1; J gene: TRBJ1-2; CDR3 DNA: TGTGCCAGCAGCTTAGAAAGGGGGCGAGGGTACTATGGCTACACCTTC; CDR3 protein: CASSLERGRGYYGYTF
clone size: .; V gene: TRBV5-1; D gene: TRBD2; J gene: TRBJ2-1; CDR3 DNA: TGCGCCAGCAGCCCGACCGGGACTACCACCTACAATGAGCAGTTCTTC; CDR3 protein: CASSPTGTTTYNEQFF
clone size: .; V gene: TRBV25-1; D gene: TRBD1; J gene: TRBJ2-3; CDR3 DNA: TGTGCCAGCAGTGGAAGGACAGGGGGCGCAGATACGCAGTATTTT; CDR3 protein: CASSGRTGGADTQYF
clone size: .; V gene: TRBV9; D gene: TRBD1; J gene: TRBJ2-7; CDR3 DNA: TGTGCCAGCAGCGTAGGACAGGGGACCGGGAGCGAGCAGTACTTC; CDR3 protein: CASSVGQGTGSEQYF
clone size: .; V gene: TRBV2; D gene: .; J gene: TRBJ1-2; CDR3 DNA: TGTGCCGTCCCTAAGTTAGGCCGGGACTATGGCTACACCTTC; CDR3 protein: CAVPKLGRDYGYTF
clone size: .; V gene: TRBV5-1; D gene: TRBD2; J gene: TRBJ2-1; CDR3 DNA: TGCGCCAGCAGCTTAGACGGGGGGAATTCCTACAATGAGCAGTTCTTC; CDR3 protein: CASSLDGGNSYNEQFF
clone size: .; V gene: TRBV7-9; D gene: .; J gene: TRBJ1-5; CDR3 DNA: TGTGCCAGCAGCCGTGGAGAAAATAGCAATCAGCCCCAGCATTTT; CDR3 protein: CASSRGENSNQPQHF
clone size: .; V gene: TRBV13; D gene: TRBD1; J gene: TRBJ1-3; CDR3 DNA: TGTGCCAGCAGCTTAGACAGGGGGCGGAACACCATATATTTT; CDR3 protein: CASSLDRGRNTIYF
clone size: .; V gene: TRBV3-1/TRBV3-2; D gene: .; J gene: TRBJ2-3; CDR3 DNA: TGTGCCAGCAGCCAAGAGGGGGGGCGAATTCGCACAGATACGCAGTATTTT; CDR3 protein: CASSQEGGRIRTDTQYF
clone size: .; V gene: TRBV9; D gene: TRBD1; J gene: TRBJ1-5; CDR3 DNA: TGTGCCAGCAGCGCAGGACAGGGGTTGCAGCCCCAGCATTTT; CDR3 protein: CASSAGQGLQPQHF
clone size: .; V gene: TRBV12-3/TRBV12-4; D gene: TRBD1; J gene: TRBJ1-1; CDR3 DNA: TGTGCCAGCAGCCCTCAGGGGGCTTCGGAGTCTTTCTTT; CDR3 protein: CASSPQGASESFF
clone size: .; V gene: TRBV5-1; D gene: TRBD2; J gene: TRBJ2-3; CDR3 DNA: TGCGCCAGCACCCCTACTAGCGGGGTAACAGATACGCAGTATTTT; CDR3 protein: CASTPTSGVTDTQYF
clone size: .; V gene: TRBV5-1; D gene: TRBD2; J gene: TRBJ2-1; CDR3 DNA: TGCGCCAGCAGCGGTGGCACTAGCGGGAGCAGAGGTGAGCAGTTCTTC; CDR3 protein: CASSGGTSGSRGEQFF
clone size: .; V gene: TRBV15; D gene: .; J gene: TRBJ1-5; CDR3 DNA: TGTGCCACCAGCAGAGGGAAAGGGCCGGGGGGCAATCAGCCCCAGCATTTT; CDR3 protein: CATSRGKGPGGNQPQHF
clone size: .; V gene: TRBV20-1; D gene: .; J gene: TRBJ2-5; CDR3 DNA: TGCAGTGCTAGGGGCGGGGAGACCCAGTACTTC; CDR3 protein: CSARGGETQYF
clone size: few; V gene: TRBV29-1; D gene: TRBD2; J gene: TRBJ2-3; CDR3 DNA: TGCAGCGTACGACTAGCGGGGGGGCCAGGTCGGACAGATACGCAGTATTTT; CDR3 protein: CSVRLAGGPGRTDTQYF
clone size: .; V gene: TRBV7-2; D gene: .; J gene: TRBJ2-1; CDR3 DNA: TGTGCCAGCAGCTTAGCGCAGTCCAGAGAGCAGTTCTTC; CDR3 protein: CASSLAQSREQFF
clone size: medium-sized; V gene: TRBV10-1; D gene: TRBD1; J gene: TRBJ1-6; CDR3 DNA: TGCGCCAGCAGTGCAGGGGGAATATATAATTCACCCCTCCACTTT; CDR3 protein: CASSAGGIYNSPLHF
clone size: .; V gene: TRBV9; D gene: .; J gene: TRBJ1-3; CDR3 DNA: TGTGCCAGCTCGGTAGCCTCTGGAAACACCATATATTTT; CDR3 protein: CASSVASGNTIYF
clone size: .; V gene: TRBV18; D gene: .; J gene: TRBJ1-5; CDR3 DNA: TGTGCCAGCTCACCACTTCCCGGATCAGGGGTAGATCAGCCCCAGCATTTT; CDR3 protein: CASSPLPGSGVDQPQHF
clone size: .; V gene: TRBV5-1; D gene: TRBD2; J gene: TRBJ2-7; CDR3 DNA: TGCGCCAGCAGCCCGGGACTAGCGGGGATTTACGAGCAGTACTTC; CDR3 protein: CASSPGLAGIYEQYF
clone size: .; V gene: TRBV6-5; D gene: TRBD2; J gene: TRBJ2-7; CDR3 DNA: TGTGCCAGCAGTTACGGGGGGGGAGTTAACACCTACGAGCAGTACTTC; CDR3 protein: CASSYGGGVNTYEQYF
clone size: .; V gene: TRBV5-1; D gene: .; J gene: TRBJ2-3; CDR3 DNA: TGCGCCAGCAGGATGGAGATCAGTTCAGATACGCAGTATTTT; CDR3 protein: CASRMEISSDTQYF
clone size: once; V gene: TRBV9; D gene: TRBD2; J gene: TRBJ2-3; CDR3 DNA: TGTGCCAGCAGCGGAGGGACTAGCGGGGGGTGGGGCACAGATACGCAGTATTTT; CDR3 protein: CASSGGTSGGWGTDTQYF
clone size: .; V gene: TRBV27; D gene: .; J gene: TRBJ1-3; CDR3 DNA: TGTGCCAGCAGTCTCGACAGTCCCTCCCTCTCTGGAAACACCATATATTTT; CDR3 protein: CASSLDSPSLSGNTIYF
clone size: .; V gene: TRBV19; D gene: .; J gene: TRBJ2-7; CDR3 DNA: TGTGCCAGTAGTATAGGTTCGGGCTACGAGCAGTACTTC; CDR3 protein: CASSIGSGYEQYF
clone size: .; V gene: TRBV10-2; D gene: .; J gene: TRBJ2-5; CDR3 DNA: TGCGCCAGCAGTGAGCTTACTCCCCCCACCCAGTACTTC; CDR3 protein: CASSELTPPTQYF
clone size: .; V gene: TRBV2; D gene: .; J gene: TRBJ2-5; CDR3 DNA: TGTGCCAGCACCTACACGGGTCTCCAGGAGACCCAGTACTTC; CDR3 protein: CASTYTGLQETQYF